The clone carrying this T cell receptor (beta chain) was observed a single time. Its target is not known. The data stem from a study of identifying expanded T cells in peripheral blood. Study-wide findings and caveats: Across healthy donors, higher total template counts meant significantly greater approximately two-week count variance.

This CDR3 is built from 15 residues. V was trimmed by 0 bases and J by 0 bases, leaving 7 bases between them. Germline loops: CDR1 KGHSH, CDR2 LQKENI. Libraries were prepared by immunoSEQ multiplex PCR; TCRdb keeps only in-frame clonotypes and omits some of them. The sample shows 91,000 or so clones, roughly 90% of them seen only once. The sample comprised blood. This TCR was recovered from a person between 18 and 70 years old in good health. This chain links TRBV18 with TRBJ2-3; maybe TRBD2 (6 bases). The CDR3 here is CASSPPGGSTDTQYF. The CDR3 nucleotides are TGTGCCAGCTCACCACCGGGAGGTAGCACAGATACGCAGTATTTT.